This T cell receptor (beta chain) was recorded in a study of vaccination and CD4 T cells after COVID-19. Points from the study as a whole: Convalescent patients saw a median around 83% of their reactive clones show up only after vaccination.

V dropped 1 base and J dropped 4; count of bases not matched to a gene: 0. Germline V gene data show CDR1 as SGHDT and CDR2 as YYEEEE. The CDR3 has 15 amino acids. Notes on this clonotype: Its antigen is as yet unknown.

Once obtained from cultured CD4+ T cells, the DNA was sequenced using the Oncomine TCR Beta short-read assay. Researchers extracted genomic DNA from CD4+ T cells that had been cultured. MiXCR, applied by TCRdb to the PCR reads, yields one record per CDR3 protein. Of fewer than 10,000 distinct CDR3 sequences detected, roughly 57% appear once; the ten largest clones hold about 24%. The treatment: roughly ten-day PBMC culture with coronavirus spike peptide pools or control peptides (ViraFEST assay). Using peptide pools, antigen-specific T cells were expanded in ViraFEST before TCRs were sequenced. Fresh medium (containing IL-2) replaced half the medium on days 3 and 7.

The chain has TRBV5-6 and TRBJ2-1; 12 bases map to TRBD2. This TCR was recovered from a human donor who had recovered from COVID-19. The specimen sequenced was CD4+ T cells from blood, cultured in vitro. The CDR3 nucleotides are TGTGCCAGCAGCTTGCTAGCGGGGGGGTACAATGAGCAGTTCTTC. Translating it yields CASSLLAGGYNEQFF.